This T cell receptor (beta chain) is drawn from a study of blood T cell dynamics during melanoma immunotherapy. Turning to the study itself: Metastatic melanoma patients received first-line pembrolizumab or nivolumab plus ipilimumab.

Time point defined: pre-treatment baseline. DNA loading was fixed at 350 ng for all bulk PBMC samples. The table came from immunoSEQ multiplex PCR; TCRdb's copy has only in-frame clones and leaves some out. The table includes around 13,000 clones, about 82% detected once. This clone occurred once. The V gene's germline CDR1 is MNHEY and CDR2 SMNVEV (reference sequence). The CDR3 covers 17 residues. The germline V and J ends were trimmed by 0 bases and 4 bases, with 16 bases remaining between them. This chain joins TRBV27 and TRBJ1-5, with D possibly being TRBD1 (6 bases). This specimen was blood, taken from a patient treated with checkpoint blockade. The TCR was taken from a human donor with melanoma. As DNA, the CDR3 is TGTGCCAGCAGTTTATCTGTATACGGGGGCGCAAATCAGCCCCAGCATTTT. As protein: CASSLSVYGGANQPQHF.